This T cell receptor beta chain was sequenced during a study of vaccination effects on CD4 cells after COVID-19. Across the study: The patients, a few convalescent individuals, were sampled early and late after vaccination. Post-vaccine sample collection fell at a median of 72 days after the second dose.

TCRdb's table, derived via immunoSEQ multiplex PCR, lists solely in-frame clones and lacks some. The table records roughly 17,000 clones, nearly 75% of them present only once. As concerns this clone: Its antigen is not known.

Viral peptide pools were used in the ViraFEST assay to expand antigen-specific CD4+ T cells, and sequencing came afterward. Isolating CD4+ T cells followed about 10 days of culture. The person acquired a PCR-confirmed SARS-CoV-2 infection between March and December 2020. Two-dose BNT162b2 or mRNA-1273 vaccination was given to participants. A few million PBMC per well were cultured with around 9.1 IU/ml IL-2 and approximately 10 ug/ml peptides. Half-medium changes using IL-2 medium occurred on days 3 and 7. CDR1 SGHRS and CDR2 YFSETQ come from the germline V gene. V was pared by 0 bases and J by 6 bases, with 2 bases of the junction left unmatched. The CDR3 runs to 15 residues.

This specimen consisted of CD4+ T cells from PBMCs cultured with SARS-CoV-2 spike peptides, obtained after COVID-19 vaccination. V is TRBV5-1 and J is TRBJ1-6; 8 bases are a match to TRBD1. This TCR was recovered from a human donor who had a prior SARS-CoV-2 infection. CDR3: CASSLGQGPNSPLHF. In DNA form, the CDR3 reads TGCGCCAGCAGCTTGGGACAGGGGCCTAATTCACCCCTCCACTTT.